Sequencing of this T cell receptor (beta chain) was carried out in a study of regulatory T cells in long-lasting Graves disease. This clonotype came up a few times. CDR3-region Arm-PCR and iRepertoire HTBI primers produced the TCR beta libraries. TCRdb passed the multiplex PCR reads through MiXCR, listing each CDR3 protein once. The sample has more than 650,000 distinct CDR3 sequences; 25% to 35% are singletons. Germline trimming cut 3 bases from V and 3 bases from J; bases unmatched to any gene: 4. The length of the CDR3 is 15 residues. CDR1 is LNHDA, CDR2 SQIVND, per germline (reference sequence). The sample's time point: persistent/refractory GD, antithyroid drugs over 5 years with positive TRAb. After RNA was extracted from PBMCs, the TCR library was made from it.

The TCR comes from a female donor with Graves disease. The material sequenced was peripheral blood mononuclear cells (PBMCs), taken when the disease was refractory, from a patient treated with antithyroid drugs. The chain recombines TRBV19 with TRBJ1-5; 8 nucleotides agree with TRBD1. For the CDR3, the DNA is TGTGCCAGTAGTATGGTGGGACAGGTCAATCAGCCCCAGCATTTT. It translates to CASSMVGQVNQPQHF.